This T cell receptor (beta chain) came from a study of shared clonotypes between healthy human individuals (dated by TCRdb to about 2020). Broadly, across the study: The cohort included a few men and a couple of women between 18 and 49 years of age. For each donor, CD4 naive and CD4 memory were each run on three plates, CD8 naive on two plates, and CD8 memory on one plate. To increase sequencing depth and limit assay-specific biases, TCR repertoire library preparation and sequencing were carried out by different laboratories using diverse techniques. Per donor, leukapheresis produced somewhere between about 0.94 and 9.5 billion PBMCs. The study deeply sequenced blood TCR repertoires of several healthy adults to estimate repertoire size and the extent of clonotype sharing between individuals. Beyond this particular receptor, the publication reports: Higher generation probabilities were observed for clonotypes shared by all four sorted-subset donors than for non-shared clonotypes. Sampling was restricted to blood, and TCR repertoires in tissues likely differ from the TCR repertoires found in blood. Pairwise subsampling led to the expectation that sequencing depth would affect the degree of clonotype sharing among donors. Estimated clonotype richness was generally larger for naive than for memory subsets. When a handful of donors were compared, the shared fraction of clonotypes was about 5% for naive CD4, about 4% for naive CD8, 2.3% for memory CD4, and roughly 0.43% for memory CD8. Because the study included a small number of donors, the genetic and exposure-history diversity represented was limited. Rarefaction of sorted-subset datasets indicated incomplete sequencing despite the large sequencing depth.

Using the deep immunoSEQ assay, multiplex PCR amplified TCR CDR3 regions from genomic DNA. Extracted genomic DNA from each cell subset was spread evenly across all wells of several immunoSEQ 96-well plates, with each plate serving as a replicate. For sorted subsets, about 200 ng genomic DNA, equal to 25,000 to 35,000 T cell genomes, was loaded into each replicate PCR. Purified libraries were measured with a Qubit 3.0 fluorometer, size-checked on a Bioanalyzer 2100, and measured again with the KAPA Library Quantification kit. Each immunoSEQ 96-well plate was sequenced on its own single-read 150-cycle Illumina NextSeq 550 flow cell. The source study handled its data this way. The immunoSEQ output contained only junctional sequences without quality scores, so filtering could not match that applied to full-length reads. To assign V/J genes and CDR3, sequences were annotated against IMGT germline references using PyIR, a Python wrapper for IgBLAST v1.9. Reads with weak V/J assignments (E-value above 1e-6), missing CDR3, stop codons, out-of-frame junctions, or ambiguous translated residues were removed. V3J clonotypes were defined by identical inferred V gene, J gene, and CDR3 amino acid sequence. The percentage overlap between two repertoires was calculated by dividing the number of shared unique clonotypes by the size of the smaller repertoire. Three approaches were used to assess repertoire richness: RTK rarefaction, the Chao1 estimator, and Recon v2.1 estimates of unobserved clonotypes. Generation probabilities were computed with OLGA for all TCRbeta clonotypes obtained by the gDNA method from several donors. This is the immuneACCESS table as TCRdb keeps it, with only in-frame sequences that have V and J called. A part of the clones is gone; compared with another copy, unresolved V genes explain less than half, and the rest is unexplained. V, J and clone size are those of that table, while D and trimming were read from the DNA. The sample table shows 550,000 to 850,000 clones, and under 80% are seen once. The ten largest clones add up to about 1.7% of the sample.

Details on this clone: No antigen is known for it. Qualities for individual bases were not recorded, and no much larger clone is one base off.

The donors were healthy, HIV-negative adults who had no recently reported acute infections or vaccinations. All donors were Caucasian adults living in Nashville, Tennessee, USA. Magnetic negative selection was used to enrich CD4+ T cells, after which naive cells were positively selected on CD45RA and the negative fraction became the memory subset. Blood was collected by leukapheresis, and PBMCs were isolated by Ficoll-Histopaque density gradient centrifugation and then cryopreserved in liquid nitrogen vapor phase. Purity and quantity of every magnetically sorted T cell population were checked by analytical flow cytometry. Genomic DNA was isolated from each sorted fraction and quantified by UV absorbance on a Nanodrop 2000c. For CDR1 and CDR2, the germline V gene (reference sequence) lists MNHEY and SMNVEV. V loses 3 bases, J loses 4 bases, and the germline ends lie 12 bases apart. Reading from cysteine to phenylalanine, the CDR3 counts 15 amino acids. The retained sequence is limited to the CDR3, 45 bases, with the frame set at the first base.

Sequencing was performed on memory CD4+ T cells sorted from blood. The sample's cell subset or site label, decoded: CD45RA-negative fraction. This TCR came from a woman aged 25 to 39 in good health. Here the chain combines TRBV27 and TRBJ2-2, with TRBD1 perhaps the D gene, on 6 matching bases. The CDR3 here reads CASSLASGATGELFF. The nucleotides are TGTGCCAGCAGTTTGGCCTCAGGGGCCACCGGGGAGCTGTTTTTT.